These 8 T cell receptor beta chains came from one sample sequenced in a study of blood T cell repertoires in COVID-19. Sequencing used immunoSEQ multiplex PCR; TCRdb keeps in-frame clones, though not all of them. The table shows some 400,000 clones, with just over 90% occurring only once. Sequencing was done on a sample of PBMCs or T cells enriched from blood (not recorded which). The origin of the receptors is a woman aged 40 to 49 who had been exposed to COVID-19.

V and J are TRBV24-1 and TRBJ1-5; 7 bases are shared with TRBD1. Germline CDR1 reads KGHDR; CDR2 reads SFDVKD. CDR3 size: 15 residues. Trimming removed 6 bases from V and 4 bases from J; junction bases left unmatched: 8. The CDR3 region has the DNA TGTGCCACCAGTCCACAGGGGTCAGGGAATCAGCCCCAGCATTTT. Amino acid sequence: CATSPQGSGNQPQHF.

V gene TRBV6-1 combines with J gene TRBJ1-5; D gene unclear. This CDR3 contains 15 residues. Trimming cost V 3 bases and J 1 base, with 10 bases left between them. Germline V gene sequence: CDR1 MNHNS, CDR2 SASEGT. The CDR3 nucleotides are TGTGCCAGCAGTGATGGAGGAAGGAGCAATCAGCCCCAGCATTTT. The encoded protein is CASSDGGRSNQPQHF.

V gene TRBV12-3 or TRBV12-4 combines with J gene TRBJ2-3, with D possibly TRBD1 on 6 matching bases. V lost 4 bases to trimming and J lost 10 bases, with 9 bases between them. CDR3 length: 11 residues. CDR3: CASSSGVPQYF. CDR3 bases: TGTGCCAGCAGTTCAGGGGTGCCGCAGTATTTT.

The J gene is TRBJ1-2, the V gene TRBV12-3 or TRBV12-4; D is possibly TRBD1 (5 bases). With 6 bases removed from V and 4 bases from J, the gap between germline ends came to 9 bases. The CDR3 is 12 amino acids. CDR3 residues: CASRAGGYGYTF. The CDR3 region has the DNA TGTGCCAGCAGGGCGGGGGGCTATGGCTACACCTTC.

With regard to this clone: This sample also contains other DNA sequences that code for the same CDR3. V usage is TRBV12-3 or TRBV12-4 and J usage is TRBJ1-1; D might be TRBD1 (5 bases). The CDR3 loop spans 12 amino acids. Trimming pared 0 bases from V and 10 bases from J, leaving 9 bases between. CDR3 protein: CASSLARGGAFF. In DNA, the CDR3 is TGTGCCAGCAGTTTAGCGCGGGGGGGAGCTTTCTTT.

This chain connects TRBV19 to TRBJ1-2; 8 positions agree with TRBD1. With V trimmed by 8 bases and J by 6 bases, 11 bases remained unmatched. Germline V CDR1 and CDR2: LNHDA, SQIVND (reference sequence). There are 14 residues in the CDR3. For the CDR3, the DNA is TGTGCCAGTTCAAAGAGCAGGGGGCACGATGGCTACACCTTC. It is translated as CASSKSRGHDGYTF.

The V and J genes are TRBV24-1 and TRBJ2-1; unclear D gene. Trimming removed 1 base at V and 10 bases at J, with 7 bases between. This CDR3 is 12 amino acids long. CDR1 KGHDR and CDR2 SFDVKD come from the germline V gene. In DNA, the CDR3 is TGTGCCACCAGTGATTTCAGTTACGAGCAGTTCTTC. It codes for CATSDFSYEQFF.

The J gene is TRBJ2-1, the V gene TRBV6-2 or TRBV6-3, with 8 bases that match TRBD2. The CDR3 loop spans 15 amino acids. The V segment lost 1 base and the J segment 7 bases; nucleotides outside the gene matches: 6. CDR1 is MNHEY, CDR2 SVGEGT, per germline. CDR3 sequence reads: CASSYLSGSGNEQFF. As DNA, the CDR3 is TGTGCCAGCAGTTACTTAAGCGGGAGTGGAAATGAGCAGTTCTTC.